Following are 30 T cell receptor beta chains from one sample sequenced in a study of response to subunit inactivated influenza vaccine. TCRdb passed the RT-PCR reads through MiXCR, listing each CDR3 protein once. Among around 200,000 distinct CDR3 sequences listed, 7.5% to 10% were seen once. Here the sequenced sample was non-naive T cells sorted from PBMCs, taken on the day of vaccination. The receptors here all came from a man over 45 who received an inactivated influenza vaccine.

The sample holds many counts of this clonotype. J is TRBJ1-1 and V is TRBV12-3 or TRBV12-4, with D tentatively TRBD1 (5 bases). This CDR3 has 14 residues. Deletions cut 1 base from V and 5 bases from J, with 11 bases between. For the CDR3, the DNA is TGTGCCAGCAGTTTAGGGGGCCCCAAGACTGAAGCTTTCTTT. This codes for CASSLGGPKTEAFF.

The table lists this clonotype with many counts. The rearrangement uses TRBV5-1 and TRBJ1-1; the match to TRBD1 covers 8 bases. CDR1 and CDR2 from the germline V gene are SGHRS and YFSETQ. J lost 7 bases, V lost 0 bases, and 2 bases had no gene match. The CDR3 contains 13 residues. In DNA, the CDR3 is TGCGCCAGCAGCTTGGGGACAGGGAGTGAAGCTTTCTTT. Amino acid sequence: CASSLGTGSEAFF.

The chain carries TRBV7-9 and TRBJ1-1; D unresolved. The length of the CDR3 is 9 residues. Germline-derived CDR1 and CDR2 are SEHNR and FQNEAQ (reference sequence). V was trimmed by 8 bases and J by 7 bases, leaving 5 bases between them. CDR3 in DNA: TGTGCCAGCGGCGGTGAAGCTTTCTTT. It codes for CASGGEAFF.

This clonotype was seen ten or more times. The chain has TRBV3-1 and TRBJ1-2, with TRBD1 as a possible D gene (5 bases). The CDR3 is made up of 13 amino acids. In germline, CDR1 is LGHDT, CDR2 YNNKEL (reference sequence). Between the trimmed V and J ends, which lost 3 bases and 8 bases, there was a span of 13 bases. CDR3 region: CASSHFQGSGYTF. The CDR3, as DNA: TGTGCCAGCAGCCATTTTCAGGGATCCGGCTACACCTTC.

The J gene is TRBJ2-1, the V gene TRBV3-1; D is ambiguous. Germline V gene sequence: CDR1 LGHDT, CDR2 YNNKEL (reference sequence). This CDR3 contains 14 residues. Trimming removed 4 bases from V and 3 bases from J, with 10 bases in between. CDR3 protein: CASSPDLFYNEQFF. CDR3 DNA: TGTGCCAGCAGCCCTGACCTGTTCTACAATGAGCAGTTCTTC.

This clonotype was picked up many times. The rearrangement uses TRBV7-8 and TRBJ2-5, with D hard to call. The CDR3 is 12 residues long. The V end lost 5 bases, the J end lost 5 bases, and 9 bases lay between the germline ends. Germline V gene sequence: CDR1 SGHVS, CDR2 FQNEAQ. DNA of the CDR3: TGTGCCAGCAGCACAGTCCGGGAGACCCAGTACTTC. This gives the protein CASSTVRETQYF.

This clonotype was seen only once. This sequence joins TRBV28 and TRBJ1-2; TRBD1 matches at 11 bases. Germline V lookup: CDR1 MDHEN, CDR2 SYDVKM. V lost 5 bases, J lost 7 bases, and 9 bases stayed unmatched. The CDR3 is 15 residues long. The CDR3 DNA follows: TGTGCCAGCAGTCCTGGGGGACAGGGGGTTGGTGGCTACACCTTC. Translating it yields CASSPGGQGVGGYTF.

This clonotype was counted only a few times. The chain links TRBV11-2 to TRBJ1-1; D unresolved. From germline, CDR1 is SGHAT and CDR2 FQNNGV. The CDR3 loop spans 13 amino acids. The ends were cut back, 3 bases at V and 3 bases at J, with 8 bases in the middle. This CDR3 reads CASSFTLDTEAFF. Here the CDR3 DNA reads TGTGCCAGCAGCTTTACCCTGGACACTGAAGCTTTCTTT.

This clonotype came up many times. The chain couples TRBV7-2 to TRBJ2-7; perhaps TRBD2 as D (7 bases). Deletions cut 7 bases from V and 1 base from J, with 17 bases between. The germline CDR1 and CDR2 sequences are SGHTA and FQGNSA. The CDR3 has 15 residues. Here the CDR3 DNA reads TGTGCCAGCACCCAAGGGGGGGGCCTGTCCTACGAGCAGTACTTC. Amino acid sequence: CASTQGGGLSYEQYF. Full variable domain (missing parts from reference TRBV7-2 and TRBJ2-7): GAGVSQSPSNKVTEKGKDVELRCDPISGHTALYWYRQSLGQGLEFLIYFQGNSAPDKSGLPSDRFSAERTGGSVSTLTIQRTQQEDSAVYLCASTQGGGLSYEQYFGPGTRLTVT.

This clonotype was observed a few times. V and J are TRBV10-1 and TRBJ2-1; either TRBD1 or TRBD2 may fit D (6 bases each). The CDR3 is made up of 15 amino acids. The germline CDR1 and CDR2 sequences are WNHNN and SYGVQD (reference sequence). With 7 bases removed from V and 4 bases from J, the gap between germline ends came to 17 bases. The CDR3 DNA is TGCGCCAGCAATCCCGGGGGCCACGCTTACAATGAGCAGTTCTTC. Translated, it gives CASNPGGHAYNEQFF.

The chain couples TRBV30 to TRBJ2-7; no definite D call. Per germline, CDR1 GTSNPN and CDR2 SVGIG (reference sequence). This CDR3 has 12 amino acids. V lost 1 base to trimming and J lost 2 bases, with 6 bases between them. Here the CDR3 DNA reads TGTGCCTGGAGTGAGAACACCTACGAGCAGTACTTC. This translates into CAWSENTYEQYF.

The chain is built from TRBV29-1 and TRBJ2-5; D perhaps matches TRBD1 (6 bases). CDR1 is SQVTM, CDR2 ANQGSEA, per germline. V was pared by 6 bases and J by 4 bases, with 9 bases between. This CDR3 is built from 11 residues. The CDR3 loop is CSVGRGETQYF. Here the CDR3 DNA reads TGCAGCGTCGGCAGGGGAGAGACCCAGTACTTC.

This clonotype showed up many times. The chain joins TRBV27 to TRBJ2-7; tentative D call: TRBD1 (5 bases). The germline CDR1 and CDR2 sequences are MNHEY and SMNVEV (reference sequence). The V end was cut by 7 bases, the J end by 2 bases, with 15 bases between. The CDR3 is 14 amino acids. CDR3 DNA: TGTGCCAGCAAAAACGACACAGGTACCTACGAGCAGTACTTC. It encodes CASKNDTGTYEQYF.

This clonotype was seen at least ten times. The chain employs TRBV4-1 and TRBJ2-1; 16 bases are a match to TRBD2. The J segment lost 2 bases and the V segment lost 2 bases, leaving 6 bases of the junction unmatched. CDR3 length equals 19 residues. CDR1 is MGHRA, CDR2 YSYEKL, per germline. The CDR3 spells CASSQHGTSGGGTYNEQFF. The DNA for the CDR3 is TGCGCCAGCAGCCAACACGGGACTAGCGGGGGGGGGACCTACAATGAGCAGTTCTTC.

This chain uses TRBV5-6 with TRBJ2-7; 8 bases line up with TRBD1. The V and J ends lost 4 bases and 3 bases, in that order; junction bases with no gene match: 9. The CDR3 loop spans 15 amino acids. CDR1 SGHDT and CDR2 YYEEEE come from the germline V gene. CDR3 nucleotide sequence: TGTGCCAGCAGCGGAACCGGGACAGGCTACTACGAGCAGTACTTC. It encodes CASSGTGTGYYEQYF.

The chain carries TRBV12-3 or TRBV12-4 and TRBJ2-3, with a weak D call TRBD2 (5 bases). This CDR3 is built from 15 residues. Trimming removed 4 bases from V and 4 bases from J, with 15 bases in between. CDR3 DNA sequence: TGTGCCAGCAGTTCTCGGATGAGGGTGGCAGATACGCAGTATTTT. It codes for CASSSRMRVADTQYF.

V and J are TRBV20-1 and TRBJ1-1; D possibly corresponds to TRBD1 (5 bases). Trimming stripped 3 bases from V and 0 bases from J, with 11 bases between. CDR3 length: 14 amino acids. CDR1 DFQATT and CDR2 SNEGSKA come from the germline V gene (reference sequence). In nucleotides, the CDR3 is TGCAGTGCTAGTGCACCGGGGGTGAACACTGAAGCTTTCTTT. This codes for CSASAPGVNTEAFF.

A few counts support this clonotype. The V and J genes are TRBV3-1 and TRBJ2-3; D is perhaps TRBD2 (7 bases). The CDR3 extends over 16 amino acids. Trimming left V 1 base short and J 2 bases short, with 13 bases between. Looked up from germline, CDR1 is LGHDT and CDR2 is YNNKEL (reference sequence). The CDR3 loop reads CASSQVPAGHTDTQYF. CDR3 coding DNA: TGTGCCAGCAGCCAAGTTCCAGCGGGACACACAGATACGCAGTATTTT.

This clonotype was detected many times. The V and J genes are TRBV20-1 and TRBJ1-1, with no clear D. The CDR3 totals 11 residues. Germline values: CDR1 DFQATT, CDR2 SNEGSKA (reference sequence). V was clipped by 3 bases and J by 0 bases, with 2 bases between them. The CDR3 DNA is TGCAGTGCTAGGCTGAACACTGAAGCTTTCTTT. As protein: CSARLNTEAFF.

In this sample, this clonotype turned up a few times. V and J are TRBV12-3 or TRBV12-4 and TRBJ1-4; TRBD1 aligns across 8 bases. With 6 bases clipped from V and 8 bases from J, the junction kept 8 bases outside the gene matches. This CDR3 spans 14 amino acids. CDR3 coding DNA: TGTGCCAGCAGCAAAACAGGGGGTGGAGAAAAACTGTTTTTT. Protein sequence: CASSKTGGGEKLFF.

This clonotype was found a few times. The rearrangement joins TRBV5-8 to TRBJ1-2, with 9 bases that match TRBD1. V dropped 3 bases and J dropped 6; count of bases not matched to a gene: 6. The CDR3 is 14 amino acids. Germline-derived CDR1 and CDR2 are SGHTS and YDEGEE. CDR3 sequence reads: CASSWTGAGDGYTF. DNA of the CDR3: TGTGCCAGCAGCTGGACAGGGGCCGGGGATGGCTACACCTTC. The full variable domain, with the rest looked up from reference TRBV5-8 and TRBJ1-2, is EAGVTQSPTHLIKTRGQQATLRCSPISGHTSVYWYQQALGLGLQFLLWYDEGEERNRGNFPPRFSGRQFPNYSSELNVNALELEDSALYLCASSWTGAGDGYTFGSGTRLTVV.

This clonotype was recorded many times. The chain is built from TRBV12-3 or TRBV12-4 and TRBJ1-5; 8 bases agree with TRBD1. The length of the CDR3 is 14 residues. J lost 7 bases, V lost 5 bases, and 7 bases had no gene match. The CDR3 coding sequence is TGTGCCAGCAGTGGGACAGGAGAGGTACAGCCCCAGCATTTT. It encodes CASSGTGEVQPQHF.

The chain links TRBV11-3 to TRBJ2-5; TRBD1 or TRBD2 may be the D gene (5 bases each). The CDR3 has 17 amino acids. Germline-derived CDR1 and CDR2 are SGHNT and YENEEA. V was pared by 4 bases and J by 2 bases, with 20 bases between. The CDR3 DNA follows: TGTGCCAGCAGCTCACGGACCAGGATTGGGGGTCAAGAGACCCAGTACTTC. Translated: CASSSRTRIGGQETQYF. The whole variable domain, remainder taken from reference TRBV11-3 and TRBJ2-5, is EAGVVQSPRYKIIEKKQPVAFWCNPISGHNTLYWYLQNLGQGPELLIRYENEEAVDDSQLPKDRFSAERLKGVDSTLKIQPAELGDSAVYLCASSSRTRIGGQETQYFGPGTRLLVL.

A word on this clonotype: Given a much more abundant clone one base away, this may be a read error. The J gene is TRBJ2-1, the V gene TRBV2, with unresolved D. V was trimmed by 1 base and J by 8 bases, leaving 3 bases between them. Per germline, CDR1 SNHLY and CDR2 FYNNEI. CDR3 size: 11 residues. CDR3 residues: CASSEGDEQFF. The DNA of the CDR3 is TGTGCCAGCAGTGAAGGCGATGAGCAGTTCTTC.

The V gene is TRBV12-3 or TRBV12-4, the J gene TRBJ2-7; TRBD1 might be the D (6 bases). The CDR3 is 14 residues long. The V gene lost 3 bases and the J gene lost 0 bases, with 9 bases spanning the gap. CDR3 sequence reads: CASSFRDNSYEQYF. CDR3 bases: TGTGCCAGCAGTTTCCGGGACAACTCCTACGAGCAGTACTTC.

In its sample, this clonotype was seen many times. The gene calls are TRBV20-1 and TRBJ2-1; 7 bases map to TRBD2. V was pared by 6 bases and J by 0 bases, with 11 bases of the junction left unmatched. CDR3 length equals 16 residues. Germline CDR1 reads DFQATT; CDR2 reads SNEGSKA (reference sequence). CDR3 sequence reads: CSAESRGESSYNEQFF. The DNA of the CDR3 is TGCAGTGCCGAGTCCCGGGGGGAAAGCTCCTACAATGAGCAGTTCTTC.

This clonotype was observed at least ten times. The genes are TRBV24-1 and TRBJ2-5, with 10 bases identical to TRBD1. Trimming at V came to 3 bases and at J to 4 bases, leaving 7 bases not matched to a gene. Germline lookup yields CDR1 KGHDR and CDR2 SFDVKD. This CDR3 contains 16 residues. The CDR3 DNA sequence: TGTGCCACCAGTGATCCCGGGACAGGGGTTGGAGAGACCCAGTACTTC. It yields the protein CATSDPGTGVGETQYF.

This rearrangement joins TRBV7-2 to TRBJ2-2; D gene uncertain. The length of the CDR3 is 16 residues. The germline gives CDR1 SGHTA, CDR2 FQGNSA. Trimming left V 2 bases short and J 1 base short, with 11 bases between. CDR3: CASSLLSRGNTGELFF. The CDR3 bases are TGTGCCAGCAGCTTACTCTCGAGAGGGAACACCGGGGAGCTGTTTTTT. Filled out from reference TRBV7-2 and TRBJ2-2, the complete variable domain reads GAGVSQSPSNKVTEKGKDVELRCDPISGHTALYWYRQSLGQGLEFLIYFQGNSAPDKSGLPSDRFSAERTGGSVSTLTIQRTQQEDSAVYLCASSLLSRGNTGELFFGEGSRLTVL.

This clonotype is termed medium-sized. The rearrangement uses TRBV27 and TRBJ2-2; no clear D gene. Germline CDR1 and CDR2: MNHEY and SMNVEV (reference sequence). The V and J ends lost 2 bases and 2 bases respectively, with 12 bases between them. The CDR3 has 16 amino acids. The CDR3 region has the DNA TGTGCCAGCAGTTTAAGTCTCCGGCCTAACACCGGGGAGCTGTTTTTT. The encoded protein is CASSLSLRPNTGELFF.

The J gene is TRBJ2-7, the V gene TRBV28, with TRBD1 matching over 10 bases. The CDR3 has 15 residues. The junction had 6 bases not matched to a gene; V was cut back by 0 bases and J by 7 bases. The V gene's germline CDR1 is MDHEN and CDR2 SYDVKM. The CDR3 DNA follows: TGTGCCAGCAGTTTATGGGGACAGGGGACTCGGGAGCAGTACTTC. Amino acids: CASSLWGQGTREQYF.